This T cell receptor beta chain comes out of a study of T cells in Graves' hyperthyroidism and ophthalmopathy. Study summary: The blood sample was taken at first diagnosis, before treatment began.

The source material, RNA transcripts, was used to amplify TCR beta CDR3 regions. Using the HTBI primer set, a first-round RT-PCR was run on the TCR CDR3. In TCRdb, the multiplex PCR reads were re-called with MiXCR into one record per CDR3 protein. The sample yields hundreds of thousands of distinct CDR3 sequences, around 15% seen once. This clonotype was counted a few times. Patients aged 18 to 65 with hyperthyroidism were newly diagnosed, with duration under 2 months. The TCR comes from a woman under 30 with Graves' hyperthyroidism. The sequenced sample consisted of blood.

The CDR3 is CASSYLPGKPQHF. CDR3 DNA sequence: TGTGCCAGCAGTTATCTCCCAGGGAAGCCCCAGCATTTT. This sequence joins TRBV6-1 and TRBJ1-5, with TRBD1 as a possible D gene (5 bases). Germline CDR1 MNHNS, CDR2 SASEGT. The V end was cut by 5 bases, the J end by 8 bases, with 13 bases between. The CDR3 contains 13 residues.